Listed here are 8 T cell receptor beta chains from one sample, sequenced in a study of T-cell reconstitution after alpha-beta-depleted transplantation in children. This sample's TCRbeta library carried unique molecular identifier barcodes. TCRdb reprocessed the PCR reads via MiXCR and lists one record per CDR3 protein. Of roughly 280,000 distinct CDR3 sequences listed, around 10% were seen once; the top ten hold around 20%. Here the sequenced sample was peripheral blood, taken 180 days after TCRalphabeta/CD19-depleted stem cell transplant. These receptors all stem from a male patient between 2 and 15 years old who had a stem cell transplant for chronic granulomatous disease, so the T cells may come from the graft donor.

This CDR3 reads CASSRIGYEQYF. In nucleotides, the CDR3 is TGTGCCAGCAGCCGGATAGGCTACGAGCAGTACTTC. This chain connects TRBV5-4 to TRBJ2-7; D not certain. The ends were cut back, 4 bases at V and 3 bases at J, with 8 bases in the middle. There are 12 residues in the CDR3. Germline V gene lookup returns CDR1 SGHNT and CDR2 YYREEE (reference sequence).

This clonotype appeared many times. CDR3 nucleotide sequence: TGTGCCAGCAGCAGGGACACTGCTAATCAGCCCCAGCATTTT. This sequence encodes CASSRDTANQPQHF. This sequence joins TRBV5-5 and TRBJ1-5, with a possible D match to TRBD1 (6 bases). This CDR3 has 14 residues. The V gene lost 4 bases and the J gene lost 4 bases, with 12 bases spanning the gap. Looked up from germline, CDR1 is SGHKS and CDR2 is YYEKEE (reference sequence).

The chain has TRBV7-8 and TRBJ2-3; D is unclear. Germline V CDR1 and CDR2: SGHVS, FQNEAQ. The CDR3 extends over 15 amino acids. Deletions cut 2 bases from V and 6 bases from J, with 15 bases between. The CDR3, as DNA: TGTGCCAGCAGCTTAAAGAGGATCGAGAGGGATACGCAGTATTTT. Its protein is CASSLKRIERDTQYF.

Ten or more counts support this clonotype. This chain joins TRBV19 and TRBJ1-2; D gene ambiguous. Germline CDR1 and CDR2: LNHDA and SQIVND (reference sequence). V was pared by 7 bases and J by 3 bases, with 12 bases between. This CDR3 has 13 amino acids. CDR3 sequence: CASNLGEHYGYTF. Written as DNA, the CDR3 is TGTGCCAGTAACCTAGGCGAGCACTATGGCTACACCTTC.

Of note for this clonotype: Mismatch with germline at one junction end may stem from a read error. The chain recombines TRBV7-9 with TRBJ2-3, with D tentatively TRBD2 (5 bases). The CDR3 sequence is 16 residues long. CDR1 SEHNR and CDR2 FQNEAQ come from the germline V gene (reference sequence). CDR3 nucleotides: TGTCCCAGCAGCTTAAGCTTGGCGGGTGCCACAGATACGCAGTATTTT. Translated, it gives CPSSLSLAGATDTQYF.

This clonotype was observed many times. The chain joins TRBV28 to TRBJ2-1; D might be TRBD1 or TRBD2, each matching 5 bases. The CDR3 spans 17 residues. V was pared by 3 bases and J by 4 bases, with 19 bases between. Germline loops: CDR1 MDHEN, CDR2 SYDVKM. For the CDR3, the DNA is TGTGCCAGCAGTTTTCCCCTCGGGGCGGGTATTTACAATGAGCAGTTCTTC. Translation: CASSFPLGAGIYNEQFF. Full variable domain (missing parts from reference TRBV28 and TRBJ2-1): DVKVTQSSRYLVKRTGEKVFLECVQDMDHENMFWYRQDPGLGLRLIYFSYDVKMKEKGDIPEGYSVSREKKERFSLILESASTNQTSMYLCASSFPLGAGIYNEQFFGPGTRLTVL.

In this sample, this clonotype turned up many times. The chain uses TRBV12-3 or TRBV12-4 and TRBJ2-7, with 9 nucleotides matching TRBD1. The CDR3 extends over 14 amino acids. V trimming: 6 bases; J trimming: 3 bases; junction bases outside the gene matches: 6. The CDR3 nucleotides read TGTGCCAGCAGAAAACAGGGGGCTAGCTACGAGCAGTACTTC. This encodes CASRKQGASYEQYF.

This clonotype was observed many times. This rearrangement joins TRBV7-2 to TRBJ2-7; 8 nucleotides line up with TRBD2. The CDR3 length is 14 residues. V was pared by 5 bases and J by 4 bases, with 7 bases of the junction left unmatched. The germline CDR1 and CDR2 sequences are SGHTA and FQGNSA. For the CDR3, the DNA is TGTGCCAGCAGCCAGGGACTAGACATTTACGAGCAGTACTTC. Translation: CASSQGLDIYEQYF.